Listed below are T cell receptor beta chains from one sample, sequenced in a study of beta chain features in type 1 diabetes. Assay: immunoSEQ multiplex PCR; the TCRdb copy retains only in-frame clones and omits some. The sample contains 250,000 to 300,000 clones, approximately 15% of which appear only once. The source material was naive CD4+ T cells from blood. These TCRs come from a man aged 30 to 39 with type 1 diabetes. CDR3s include the opening cysteine and the closing phenylalanine or tryptophan. A D gene is named only where the DNA matches it firmly. Clone size is stated in some rows and not others, as once, few, many or a class when expanded.

d_gene: TRBD2; j_gene: TRBJ2-5; abundance: .; v_gene: TRBV6-5; CDR3aa: CASSWTSGRKTQYF; CDR3nt: TGTGCCAGCAGTTGGACTAGCGGGAGAAAGACCCAGTACTTC
d_gene: .; j_gene: TRBJ2-7; abundance: .; v_gene: TRBV4-3; CDR3aa: CASSQDPGYSYEQYF; CDR3nt: TGCGCCAGCAGCCAAGATCCGGGGTATAGTTACGAGCAGTACTTC
d_gene: .; j_gene: TRBJ1-1; abundance: .; v_gene: TRBV7-9; CDR3aa: CASSETGNTEAFF; CDR3nt: TGTGCCAGCAGCGAAACAGGGAACACTGAAGCTTTCTTT
d_gene: TRBD2; j_gene: TRBJ2-5; abundance: few; v_gene: TRBV9; CDR3aa: CASSGGLAEETQYF; CDR3nt: TGTGCCAGCAGCGGAGGACTAGCGGAAGAGACCCAGTACTTC
d_gene: TRBD2; j_gene: TRBJ2-5; abundance: .; v_gene: TRBV5-6; CDR3aa: CASSSIGLAGRETQYF; CDR3nt: TGTGCCAGCAGCTCGATCGGACTAGCGGGACGAGAGACCCAGTACTTC
d_gene: .; j_gene: TRBJ2-1; abundance: .; v_gene: TRBV7-2; CDR3aa: CASSLSRDNEQFF; CDR3nt: TGTGCCAGCAGCTTAAGTCGAGACAATGAGCAGTTCTTC
d_gene: .; j_gene: TRBJ2-3; abundance: .; v_gene: TRBV2; CDR3aa: CASSPRGGGVVADTQYF; CDR3nt: TGTGCCAGCAGCCCCCGGGGAGGCGGAGTGGTCGCAGATACGCAGTATTTT
d_gene: .; j_gene: TRBJ2-7; abundance: .; v_gene: TRBV7-9; CDR3aa: CASSRDLAPYEQYF; CDR3nt: TGTGCCAGCAGCCGGGACTTAGCTCCCTACGAGCAGTACTTC
d_gene: .; j_gene: TRBJ1-4; abundance: few; v_gene: TRBV30; CDR3aa: CAWSSRQSTNEKLFF; CDR3nt: TGTGCCTGGAGTTCCCGACAATCAACTAATGAAAAACTGTTTTTT
d_gene: .; j_gene: TRBJ1-5; abundance: .; v_gene: TRBV19; CDR3aa: CASSMGPYSNQPQHF; CDR3nt: TGTGCCAGTAGTATGGGGCCGTATAGCAATCAGCCCCAGCATTTT
d_gene: .; j_gene: TRBJ1-2; abundance: few; v_gene: TRBV9; CDR3aa: CASSAVAVKNYGYTF; CDR3nt: TGTGCCAGCAGCGCGGTAGCTGTGAAAAACTATGGCTACACCTTC
d_gene: .; j_gene: TRBJ1-2; abundance: .; v_gene: TRBV9; CDR3aa: CASSVGLGTFHGYTF; CDR3nt: TGTGCCAGCAGCGTAGGGCTGGGGACTTTCCATGGCTACACCTTC
d_gene: TRBD1; j_gene: TRBJ2-2; abundance: .; v_gene: TRBV5-1; CDR3aa: CASRPTVPTGGRELFF; CDR3nt: TGCGCCAGCAGACCTACTGTGCCTACAGGGGGTCGGGAGCTGTTTTTT
d_gene: .; j_gene: TRBJ2-1; abundance: .; v_gene: TRBV4-3; CDR3aa: CASSQVYYEQFF; CDR3nt: TGCGCCAGCAGCCAAGTCTACTACGAGCAGTTCTTC
d_gene: TRBD2; j_gene: TRBJ2-7; abundance: .; v_gene: TRBV28; CDR3aa: CASSLAGEYYEQYF; CDR3nt: TGTGCCAGCAGTTTGGCGGGGGAATACTACGAGCAGTACTTC
d_gene: .; j_gene: TRBJ2-2; abundance: few; v_gene: TRBV19; CDR3aa: CAAGTGELFF; CDR3nt: TGTGCCGCGGGGACCGGGGAGCTGTTTTTT
d_gene: TRBD1; j_gene: TRBJ2-1; abundance: once; v_gene: TRBV6-4; CDR3aa: CASSEDRVNEQFF; CDR3nt: TGTGCCAGCAGCGAAGACAGGGTCAATGAGCAGTTCTTC
d_gene: TRBD1; j_gene: TRBJ1-1; abundance: .; v_gene: TRBV9; CDR3aa: CASSVSPGQVNTEAFF; CDR3nt: TGTGCCAGCAGCGTATCGCCGGGACAGGTGAACACTGAAGCTTTCTTT
d_gene: .; j_gene: TRBJ1-1; abundance: .; v_gene: TRBV30; CDR3aa: CAWIGRIPAGTEAFF; CDR3nt: TGTGCCTGGATTGGGAGAATTCCTGCGGGCACTGAAGCTTTCTTT
d_gene: TRBD2; j_gene: TRBJ2-7; abundance: few; v_gene: TRBV9; CDR3aa: CASSTGGSWPNEQYF; CDR3nt: TGTGCCAGCAGCACGGGAGGCAGCTGGCCTAACGAGCAGTACTTC
d_gene: .; j_gene: TRBJ1-5; abundance: few; v_gene: TRBV9; CDR3aa: CASSVDGYSNQPQHF; CDR3nt: TGTGCCAGCAGCGTAGACGGGTATAGCAATCAGCCCCAGCATTTT
d_gene: .; j_gene: TRBJ2-5; abundance: few; v_gene: TRBV5-1; CDR3aa: CASSLLGGSVMETQYF; CDR3nt: TGCGCCAGCAGCTTGTTAGGCGGTAGCGTAATGGAGACCCAGTACTTC
d_gene: TRBD1; j_gene: TRBJ2-7; abundance: .; v_gene: TRBV28; CDR3aa: CASSEQGIPYEQYF; CDR3nt: TGTGCCAGCTCCGAACAGGGGATCCCCTACGAGCAGTACTTC